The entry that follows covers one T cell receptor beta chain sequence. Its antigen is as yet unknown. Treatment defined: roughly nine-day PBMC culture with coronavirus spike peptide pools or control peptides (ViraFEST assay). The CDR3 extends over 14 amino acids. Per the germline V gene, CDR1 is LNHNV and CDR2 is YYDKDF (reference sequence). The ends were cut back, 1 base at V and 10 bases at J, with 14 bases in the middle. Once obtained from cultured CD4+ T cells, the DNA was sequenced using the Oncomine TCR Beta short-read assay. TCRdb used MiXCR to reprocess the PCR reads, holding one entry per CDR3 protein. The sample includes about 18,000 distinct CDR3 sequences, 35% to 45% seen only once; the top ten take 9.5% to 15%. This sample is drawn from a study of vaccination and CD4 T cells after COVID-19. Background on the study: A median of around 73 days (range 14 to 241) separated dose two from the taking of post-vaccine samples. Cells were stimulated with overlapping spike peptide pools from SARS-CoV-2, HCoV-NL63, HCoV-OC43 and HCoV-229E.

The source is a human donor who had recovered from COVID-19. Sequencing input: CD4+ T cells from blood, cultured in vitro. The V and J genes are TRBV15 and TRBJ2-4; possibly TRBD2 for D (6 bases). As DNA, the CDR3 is TGTGCCACCAGCAGAGCTCGGGCGGGGCGTATTCAGTACTTC. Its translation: CATSRARAGRIQYF.